The entry below describes one T cell receptor beta chain. It has no known antigen specificity. There are no base qualities to consult, and no much larger clone falls within one base. The data belong to a study of shared clonotypes between healthy human individuals (dated by TCRdb to 2020 to 2022). Regarding the research as a whole: The cohort comprised two women and a few men aged 18 to 49 years. For each donor, three plates each were used for CD4 naive and CD4 memory, two plates were used for CD8 naive, and one plate was used for CD8 memory. To estimate repertoire size and how much clonotype sharing occurs between individuals, the study deeply sequenced the blood TCR repertoires of about five healthy adults. To increase sequencing depth and limit assay-specific biases, TCR repertoire library preparation and sequencing were carried out by different laboratories using diverse techniques. Between about 0.9 and 10 billion PBMCs per donor were obtained by leukapheresis. Beyond this particular receptor, the publication reports: Because the study included a small number of donors, the genetic and exposure-history diversity represented was limited. Incomplete sequencing was indicated by rarefaction of sorted-subset datasets, despite the large sequencing depth. Larger estimated clonotype richness was generally found for naive subsets than for memory subsets. Higher generation probabilities were observed for clonotypes shared by all four sorted-subset donors than for non-shared clonotypes. Sharing across several donors was observed for approximately 5% of naive CD4, about 3.2% of naive CD8, around 2.5% of memory CD4, and 0.4% of memory CD8 clonotypes. Based on pairwise subsampling, the degree of clonotype sharing among donors was expected to be affected by sequencing depth. Sampling was restricted to blood, and TCR repertoires in tissues likely differ from the TCR repertoires found in blood.

Using the deep immunoSEQ assay, multiplex PCR amplified TCR CDR3 regions from genomic DNA. Extracted genomic DNA from each cell subset was spread evenly across all wells of several immunoSEQ 96-well plates, with each plate serving as a replicate. For sorted subsets, about 200 ng genomic DNA, equal to about 30,000 T cell genomes, was loaded into each replicate PCR. Purified libraries were quantified with a Qubit 3.0 fluorometer, sized on a Bioanalyzer 2100, and re-quantified with the KAPA Library Quantification kit. Every immunoSEQ 96-well plate was sequenced on a separate single-read 150-cycle Illumina NextSeq 550 flow cell. Regarding the original processing steps: Because only junctional sequences without quality scores were contained in the immunoSEQ output, filtering matching that applied to full-length reads could not be performed. Sequences were annotated with PyIR, a Python wrapper for IgBLAST v1.9, and V/J genes and CDR3 were assigned using IMGT germline references. Reads with weak V/J assignments (E-value above 1e-6), missing CDR3, stop codons, out-of-frame junctions, or ambiguous translated residues were removed. V3J clonotypes were defined as sequences sharing an identical inferred V gene, J gene, and CDR3 amino acid sequence. To compute the percentage overlap between repertoires, the number of shared unique clonotypes was divided by the size of the smaller repertoire. Three approaches were used to assess repertoire richness: RTK rarefaction, the Chao1 estimator, and Recon v2.1 estimates of unobserved clonotypes. OLGA was used to compute generation probabilities for all TCRbeta clonotypes that the gDNA method yielded from a handful of donors. The source is immuneACCESS, and TCRdb retained only in-frame sequences with V and J called. Part of the clones is not carried over; for the studies checked, unresolved V genes explain less than half of this, and the remainder is unexplained. That table gives V, J and clone size, and the DNA gave D and trimming. The sample table shows 2 million to 2.5 million clones, and about 95% are seen once. The ten largest clones capture roughly 1% of the sample.

CD8 naive samples were obtained by positive selection for CCR7 among CD45RO-negative cells, yielding a CD45RA+CCR7+ population from which TemRA cells were excluded. The donors were healthy, HIV-negative adults with no recently reported acute infections or vaccinations. Only Caucasian adults living in Nashville, Tennessee, USA were represented among the donors. After blood collection by leukapheresis, PBMCs were isolated using Ficoll-Histopaque density gradient centrifugation and then cryopreserved in the vapor phase of liquid nitrogen. Analytical flow cytometry was used to check the purity and quantity of each magnetically sorted T cell population. Genomic DNA was isolated from each sorted fraction and quantified by UV absorbance on a Nanodrop 2000c. What was sequenced was naive CD8+ T cells sorted from blood. This specimen's cell subset or site label, per the study, means: CD45RA+CCR7+. This TCR was recovered from a man aged 18 to 29 in good health.

Here is the DNA: TGTGCCAGCAGCTTAACGGGAGGGCCGGATGAGCAGTTCTTC. This is translated as CASSLTGGPDEQFF. The V gene is TRBV13 and the J gene is TRBJ2-1; 8 bases in the junction line up with TRBD2. Via the germline V gene (reference sequence), CDR1 is PRHDT and CDR2 FYEKMQ. The CDR3 sequence holds 14 residues, the cysteine and phenylalanine included. The kept DNA is CDR3 alone, 42 bases in frame from the first base. The junction shows trimming of 2 bases on V and 8 bases on J, and the gene matches do not reach 5 bases of it.